The rows below give T cell receptor beta chains drawn from one sample of a study of cytomegalovirus exposure and HLA in healthy donors. Libraries were prepared by immunoSEQ multiplex PCR; TCRdb keeps only in-frame clonotypes and omits some of them. This table has about 140,000 clones, about 80% appearing once. The sample comprised PBMCs. These receptor sequences come from a male donor in good health and CMV-seropositive. Each CDR3 is given with its conserved first and last residue. Fields, in order: clone size, V gene, J gene, D gene, CDR3 protein, CDR3 DNA. The D gene is left open where the match is weak. The size field is filled for only some rows; it gives once, few, many or a size class.

NA,TRBV28,TRBJ2-3,NA,CASSFSFGSGGTDTQYF,TGTGCCAGCAGTTTCTCCTTCGGGTCAGGGGGCACAGATACGCAGTATTTT
NA,TRBV5-1,TRBJ2-7,TRBD2,CASSRKTSSSYEQYF,TGCGCCAGCAGCCGCAAGACTAGCAGCTCCTACGAGCAGTACTTC
NA,TRBV23-1,TRBJ1-3,TRBD1,CASSTSGTGRNTIYF,TGCGCCAGCAGTACCTCCGGGACAGGGAGGAACACCATATATTTT
NA,TRBV13,TRBJ2-7,TRBD1,CASSSLEGTARYEQYF,TGTGCCAGCAGCTCATTAGAGGGGACAGCTCGCTACGAGCAGTACTTC
NA,TRBV4-1,TRBJ2-1,TRBD2,CASSQEGLAGYNEQFF,TGCGCCAGCAGCCAAGAAGGGCTAGCGGGGTACAATGAGCAGTTCTTC
NA,TRBV7-8,TRBJ1-4,NA,CASSSTGSTNEKLFF,TGTGCCAGCAGCTCGACGGGGTCAACTAATGAAAAACTGTTTTTT
NA,TRBV4-1,TRBJ2-3,TRBD2,CASSHEELAATDTQYF,TGCGCCAGCAGCCACGAGGAGCTAGCGGCCACAGATACGCAGTATTTT
NA,TRBV25-1,TRBJ2-5,NA,CASSDRLGEETQYF,TGTGCCAGCAGTGACAGACTAGGAGAGGAGACCCAGTACTTC
NA,TRBV2,TRBJ1-6,TRBD1,CASRLLTGTGAYNSPLHF,TGTGCCAGCAGACTCCTCACCGGGACAGGGGCCTATAATTCACCCCTCCACTTT
NA,TRBV15,TRBJ2-5,NA,CATSKGGALVDQETQYF,TGTGCCACCAGCAAAGGAGGGGCGCTCGTGGACCAAGAGACCCAGTACTTC
NA,TRBV9,TRBJ1-3,NA,CASSVQEGNTIYF,TGTGCCAGCAGCGTGCAGGAAGGAAACACCATATATTTT
NA,TRBV5-1,TRBJ2-7,NA,CASGWAAGGEQYF,TGCGCCAGCGGCTGGGCGGCGGGTGGCGAGCAGTACTTC
once,TRBV2,TRBJ2-1,TRBD2,CASSVWRGGPSEQFF,TGTGCCAGCAGTGTATGGCGGGGGGGCCCCAGTGAGCAGTTCTTC
once,TRBV7-3,TRBJ2-7,TRBD2,CASSAGPGGYEQYF,TGTGCCAGCAGCGCTGGGCCGGGGGGGTACGAGCAGTACTTC
NA,TRBV19,TRBJ1-5,TRBD1,CASSIGGQGAQPQHF,TGTGCCAGTAGTATAGGAGGACAGGGGGCCCAGCCCCAGCATTTT
NA,TRBV1,TRBJ2-5,NA,CTSSQCSGGTQYF,TGCACCAGCAGCCAATGTAGCGGAGGGACCCAGTACTTC